Included here is one TCR beta chain sequence, with context. The data were produced by immunoSEQ multiplex PCR, yet TCRdb's version contains in-frame clones alone and is incomplete. The table has about 11,000 clones, approximately 88% seen once. The V gene's germline CDR1 is SNHLY and CDR2 FYNNEI. The CDR3 loop spans 14 amino acids. V shed 8 bases and J shed 7 bases, with 18 bases lying between them. These data belong to a study of blood T cell repertoires in COVID-19. This clonotype originated in a human donor in a cohort sampled during active COVID-19. Sequenced: peripheral blood. The J gene is TRBJ1-5, the V gene TRBV2; weak D call: TRBD1 (6 bases). The CDR3 here is CASESAAGDQPQHF. The CDR3 DNA sequence: TGTGCCAGCGAATCGGCGGCAGGGGACCAGCCCCAGCATTTT.